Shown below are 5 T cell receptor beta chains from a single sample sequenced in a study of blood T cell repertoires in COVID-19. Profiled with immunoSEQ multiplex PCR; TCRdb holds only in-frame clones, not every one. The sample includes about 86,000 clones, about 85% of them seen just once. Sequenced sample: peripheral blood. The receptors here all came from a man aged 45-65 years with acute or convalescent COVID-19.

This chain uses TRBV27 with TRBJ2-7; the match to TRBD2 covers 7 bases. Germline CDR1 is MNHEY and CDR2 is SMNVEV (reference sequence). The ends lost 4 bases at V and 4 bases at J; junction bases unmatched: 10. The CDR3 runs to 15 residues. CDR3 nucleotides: TGTGCCAGCAGTTCTCCAGCTAGCGGAAGATACGAGCAGTACTTC. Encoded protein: CASSSPASGRYEQYF.

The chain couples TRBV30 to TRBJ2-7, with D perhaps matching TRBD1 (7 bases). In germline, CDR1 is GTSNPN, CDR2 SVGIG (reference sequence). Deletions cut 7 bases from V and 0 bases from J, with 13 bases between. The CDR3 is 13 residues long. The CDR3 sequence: CASRRGPSYEQYF. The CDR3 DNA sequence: TGTGCCTCACGGAGGGGGCCCTCCTACGAGCAGTACTTC.

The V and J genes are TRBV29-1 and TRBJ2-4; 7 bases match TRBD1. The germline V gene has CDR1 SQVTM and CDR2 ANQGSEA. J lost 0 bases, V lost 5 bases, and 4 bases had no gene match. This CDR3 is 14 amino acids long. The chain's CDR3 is CSVRQGLAKNIQYF. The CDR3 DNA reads TGCAGCGTTAGACAGGGTCTAGCCAAAAACATTCAGTACTTC.

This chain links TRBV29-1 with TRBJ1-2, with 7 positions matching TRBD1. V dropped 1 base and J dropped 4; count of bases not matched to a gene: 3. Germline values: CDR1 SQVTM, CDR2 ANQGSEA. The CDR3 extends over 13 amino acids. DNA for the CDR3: TGCAGCGTTGAAGTTACAGGGGCCTATGGCTACACCTTC. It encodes CSVEVTGAYGYTF.

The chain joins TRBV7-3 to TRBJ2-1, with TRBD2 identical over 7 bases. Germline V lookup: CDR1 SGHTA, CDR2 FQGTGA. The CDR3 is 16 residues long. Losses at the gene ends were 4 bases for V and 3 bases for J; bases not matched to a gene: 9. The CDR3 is CASSSGRGGIYNEQFF. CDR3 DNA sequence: TGTGCCAGCAGCTCCGGACGCGGGGGTATCTACAATGAGCAGTTCTTC.